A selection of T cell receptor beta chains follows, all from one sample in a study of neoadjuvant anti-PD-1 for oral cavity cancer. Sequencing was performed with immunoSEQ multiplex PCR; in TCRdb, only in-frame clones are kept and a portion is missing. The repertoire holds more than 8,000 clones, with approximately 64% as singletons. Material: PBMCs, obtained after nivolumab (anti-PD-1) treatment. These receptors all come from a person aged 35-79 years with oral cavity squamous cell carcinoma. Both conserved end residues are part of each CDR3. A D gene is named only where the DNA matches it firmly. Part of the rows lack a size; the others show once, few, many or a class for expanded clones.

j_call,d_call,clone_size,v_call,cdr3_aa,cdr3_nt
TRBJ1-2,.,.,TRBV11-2,CASSLQLPTKASNYGYTF,TGTGCCAGCAGCTTACAACTCCCGACAAAGGCCTCAAACTATGGCTACACCTTC
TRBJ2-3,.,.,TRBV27,CASSSGGPRDTQYF,TGTGCCAGCAGTTCGGGGGGCCCGAGGGATACGCAGTATTTT
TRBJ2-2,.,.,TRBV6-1,CASSEVFDSGELFF,TGTGCCAGCAGTGAAGTTTTTGACTCCGGGGAGCTGTTTTTT
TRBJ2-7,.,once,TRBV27,CASSYLSENPYEQYF,TGTGCCAGCAGTTACCTATCTGAAAACCCCTACGAGCAGTACTTC
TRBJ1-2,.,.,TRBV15,CATGNRAPSGYGYTF,TGTGCCACCGGAAACCGGGCCCCCAGCGGGTATGGCTACACCTTC
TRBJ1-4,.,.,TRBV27,CASSFLNREGEKLFF,TGTGCCAGCAGTTTCTTAAACAGGGAGGGTGAAAAACTGTTTTTT
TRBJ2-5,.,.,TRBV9,CASSVSGTSDRETQYF,TGTGCCAGCAGCGTATCCGGGACATCCGATCGGGAGACCCAGTACTTC
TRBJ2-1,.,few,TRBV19,CASRAPSRDNEQFF,TGTGCCAGCCGGGCGCCATCTCGGGACAATGAGCAGTTCTTC
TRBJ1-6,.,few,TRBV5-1,CASRDSFNNSPLHF,TGCGCCAGCAGAGATTCGTTTAATAATTCACCCCTCCACTTT
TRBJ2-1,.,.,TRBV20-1,CSAPGLLEQFF,TGCAGTGCGCCCGGACTCCTTGAGCAGTTCTTC
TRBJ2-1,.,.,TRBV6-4,CASSVQGGTHNEQFF,TGTGCCAGCAGTGTGCAGGGTGGGACACACAATGAGCAGTTCTTC
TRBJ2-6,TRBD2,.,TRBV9,CASSVGLAGTSGANVLTF,TGTGCCAGCAGCGTAGGACTAGCGGGGACCTCTGGGGCCAACGTCCTGACTTTC
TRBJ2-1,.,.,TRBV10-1,CASSKGGLGNEQFF,TGCGCCAGCAGCAAAGGGGGACTCGGCAATGAGCAGTTCTTC
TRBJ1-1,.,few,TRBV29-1,CSVDQGRDTEAFF,TGCAGCGTTGACCAGGGGAGGGACACTGAAGCTTTCTTT
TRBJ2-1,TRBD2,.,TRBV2,CASITSGADEQFF,TGTGCCAGCATAACTAGCGGGGCCGATGAGCAGTTCTTC
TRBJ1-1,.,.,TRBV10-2,CATGRDTEAFF,TGCGCCACAGGCCGTGACACTGAAGCTTTCTTT
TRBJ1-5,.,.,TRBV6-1,CASSDMQGSNQPQHF,TGTGCCAGCAGTGACATGCAGGGCAGCAATCAGCCCCAGCATTTT
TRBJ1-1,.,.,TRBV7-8,CASSPHARADTEAFF,TGTGCCAGCAGCCCCCACGCGCGCGCGGACACTGAAGCTTTCTTT
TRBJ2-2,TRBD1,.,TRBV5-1,CASSSLARGLITNTGELFF,TGCGCCAGCAGCTCCCTCGCCAGGGGGCTAATTACGAACACCGGGGAGCTGTTTTTT
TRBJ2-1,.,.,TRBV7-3,CASSLGGSYNEQFF,TGTGCCAGCAGCTTAGGCGGCTCCTACAATGAGCAGTTCTTC
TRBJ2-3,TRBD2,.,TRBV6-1,CASSRAGSSTDTQYF,TGTGCCAGCAGTCGAGCGGGGTCTAGCACAGATACGCAGTATTTT
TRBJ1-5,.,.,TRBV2,CASSSTGTGNQPQHF,TGTGCCAGCAGTTCTACAGGAACTGGCAATCAGCCCCAGCATTTT
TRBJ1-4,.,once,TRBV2,CASSGGSTNEKLFF,TGTGCCAGCTCTGGGGGCAGCACTAATGAAAAACTGTTTTTT
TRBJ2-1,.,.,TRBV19,CASSIVGGLYNEQFF,TGTGCCAGTAGTATAGTTGGGGGACTCTACAATGAGCAGTTCTTC
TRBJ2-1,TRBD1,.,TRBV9,CASSVGQTIEQFF,TGTGCCAGCAGCGTGGGACAGACAATAGAGCAGTTCTTC
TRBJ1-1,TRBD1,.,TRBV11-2,CASSPRDRLTEAFF,TGTGCCAGCAGCCCTCGGGACAGGTTGACTGAAGCTTTCTTT
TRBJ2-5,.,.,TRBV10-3,CAISEPGTQETQYF,TGTGCCATCAGTGAGCCGGGGACGCAAGAGACCCAGTACTTC
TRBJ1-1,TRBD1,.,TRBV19,CASDDRTGRVRAFF,TGTGCCAGTGACGACCGGACAGGGAGAGTTCGAGCTTTCTTT
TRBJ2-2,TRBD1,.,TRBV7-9,CASSLRQGGELFF,TGTGCCAGCAGCTTACGACAGGGCGGGGAGCTGTTTTTT
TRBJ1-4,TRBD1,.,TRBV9,CASSAPDRGAGTNEKLFF,TGTGCCAGCAGCGCTCCCGACAGGGGAGCTGGTACTAATGAAAAACTGTTTTTT
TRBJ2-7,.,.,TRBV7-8,CASSLVWGVPGQSYEQYF,TGTGCCAGCAGCTTAGTATGGGGGGTCCCGGGACAGTCCTACGAGCAGTACTTC
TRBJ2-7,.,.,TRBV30,CAWSRRGSYEQYF,TGTGCCTGGAGTAGACGGGGGTCCTACGAGCAGTACTTC
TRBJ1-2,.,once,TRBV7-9,CASSLGTDILYGYTF,TGTGCCAGCAGCTTAGGGACCGACATCCTCTATGGCTACACCTTC
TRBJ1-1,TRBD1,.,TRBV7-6,CASSRPTGANTEAFF,TGTGCCAGCAGCCGCCCTACAGGGGCCAACACTGAAGCTTTCTTT
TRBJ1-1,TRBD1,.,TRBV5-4,CASSADRGPVGAFF,TGTGCCAGCAGCGCCGACAGGGGCCCAGTCGGGGCTTTCTTT
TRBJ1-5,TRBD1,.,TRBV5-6,CASSWTGDNQPQHF,TGTGCCAGCAGCTGGACAGGCGACAATCAGCCCCAGCATTTT
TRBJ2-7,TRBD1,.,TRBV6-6,CASSPATGVYEQYF,TGTGCCAGCAGTCCCGCGACAGGGGTCTACGAGCAGTACTTC
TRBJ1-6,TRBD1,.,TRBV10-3,CAIGDRTNYNSPLHF,TGTGCCATTGGGGACAGGACTAATTATAATTCACCCCTCCACTTT
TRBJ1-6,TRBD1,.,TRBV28,CASRDRDNSPLHF,TGTGCCAGCCGGGACAGGGATAATTCACCCCTCCACTTT
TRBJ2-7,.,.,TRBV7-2,CASSPVGSESYEQYF,TGTGCCAGCAGCCCCGTGGGGTCAGAGTCCTACGAGCAGTACTTC